This T cell receptor (beta chain) was sequenced in a study of CD4 T cells in relation to SARS-CoV-2 and coronaviruses. Turning to this clone: Its antigen is still unknown.

TCRdb's copy holds only in-frame clones and misses some; the assay was immunoSEQ multiplex PCR. Among roughly 19,000 clones listed, approximately 84% were seen once. The unexposed donors gave CD4+ T cells in 2011-2018, prior to COVID-19. The cells were cultured for about ten days before CD4+ T cells were isolated. The sequenced material came from CD4+ T cells from PBMCs, cultured in vitro. This TCR derives from a human donor in good health.

The CDR3 DNA is TGCAGCGTACCGACAGGGAACTATGGCTACACCTTC. Its protein is CSVPTGNYGYTF. The V and J genes are TRBV29-1 and TRBJ1-2, with 7 nucleotides matching TRBD1. The CDR3 extends over 12 amino acids. CDR1 SQVTM and CDR2 ANQGSEA come from the germline V gene. The junction had 3 bases not matched to a gene; V was cut back by 6 bases and J by 2 bases.